Below are 29 T cell receptor beta chains sequenced from a single sample in a study of OX40 agonist ivuxolimab in advanced cancers. Measured with immunoSEQ multiplex PCR; TCRdb has only the in-frame clones, and not every one. The profile shows more than 55,000 clones, more than 80% of them singletons. The sample in question was CD4+ or CD8+ T cells sorted from blood, obtained in a trial of the OX40 agonist ivuxolimab. Receptor source: an adult with an advanced solid tumor such as melanoma, head and neck, liver or kidney cancer.

The chain uses TRBV13 and TRBJ1-2; 10 bases line up with TRBD1. Germline V lookup: CDR1 PRHDT, CDR2 FYEKMQ (reference sequence). V lost 4 bases and J lost 7; bases outside the gene matches: 9. The CDR3 consists of 15 residues. CDR3 DNA sequence: TGTGCCAGCAGCTACGCGCCGGGACAGGGGAGTGGCTACACCTTC. This gives the protein CASSYAPGQGSGYTF.

V gene TRBV27 combines with J gene TRBJ2-7; TRBD1 aligns across 7 bases. Germline CDR1 MNHEY, CDR2 SMNVEV (reference sequence). J lost 2 bases, V lost 5 bases, and 9 bases had no gene match. The CDR3 totals 15 residues. This CDR3 reads CASSMTGTAPYEQYF. In DNA form, the CDR3 reads TGTGCCAGCAGTATGACCGGGACAGCCCCCTACGAGCAGTACTTC.

This chain links TRBV2 with TRBJ2-3; 8 nucleotides match TRBD2. This CDR3 comprises 14 residues. CDR1 and CDR2 from the germline V gene are SNHLY and FYNNEI. V gave up 5 bases and J gave up 6 bases; unmatched junction bases: 7. The CDR3: CASSLAGWGDTQYF. CDR3 coding DNA: TGTGCCAGCAGTTTAGCGGGATGGGGGGATACGCAGTATTTT.

This chain uses TRBV29-1 with TRBJ1-3; no clear D. Germline V gene lookup returns CDR1 SQVTM and CDR2 ANQGSEA. V shed 7 bases and J shed 5 bases, with 9 bases lying between them. CDR3 length equals 11 residues. CDR3 bases: TGCAGCGCCCTGGTTAGAAACACCATATATTTT. Translating it yields CSALVRNTIYF.

The chain carries TRBV27 and TRBJ1-2, with a possible D match to TRBD1 (5 bases). The CDR3 extends over 15 amino acids. CDR1 and CDR2 from the germline V gene are MNHEY and SMNVEV (reference sequence). With 6 bases removed from V and 4 bases from J, the gap between germline ends came to 18 bases. In DNA, the CDR3 is TGTGCCAGCAGCAAACTAACAGGCGTCGGCTATGGCTACACCTTC. Encoded protein: CASSKLTGVGYGYTF.

The V call is TRBV6-1, the J call TRBJ2-7; D remains unclear. The CDR3 extends over 14 amino acids. V lost 2 bases, J lost 0 bases, and 8 bases lay in between. The germline V gene encodes CDR1 MNHNS and CDR2 SASEGT. The CDR3 DNA reads TGTGCCAGCAGTGAACGGCAGTCCTCCTACGAGCAGTACTTC. Its translation is CASSERQSSYEQYF.

This chain links TRBV10-2 with TRBJ2-5; TRBD1 matches 8 bases. Losses at the gene ends were 5 bases for V and 4 bases for J; bases not matched to a gene: 3. Germline V gene lookup returns CDR1 WSHSY and CDR2 SAAADI. The CDR3 spans 13 residues. CDR3 sequence (DNA): TGCGCCAGCAGTACACAGGGGGGAGAGACCCAGTACTTC. Protein sequence: CASSTQGGETQYF.

V usage is TRBV7-9 and J usage is TRBJ2-2, with a tentative D call TRBD2 (5 bases). Germline V CDR1 and CDR2: SEHNR, FQNEAQ (reference sequence). With 5 bases removed from V and 2 bases from J, the gap between germline ends came to 9 bases. The CDR3 runs 14 residues. CDR3 residues: CASSPTTNTGELFF. The CDR3 bases are TGTGCCAGCAGCCCGACTACTAACACCGGGGAGCTGTTTTTT.

J is TRBJ1-4 and V is TRBV5-1; D might be TRBD1 (5 bases). CDR3 length equals 14 residues. Germline CDR1 reads SGHRS; CDR2 reads YFSETQ. V lost 0 bases and J 5 bases, leaving 8 bases between the germline ends. The CDR3 DNA sequence: TGCGCCAGCAGCTTGGGTGGGGCGAATGAAAAACTGTTTTTT. Protein sequence: CASSLGGANEKLFF.

With respect to this clone: Other DNA variants within this sample encode the same CDR3. CDR3 bases: TGTGCCTGGAGTGTAAAGGGAGAGCAGCCCCAGCATTTT. This translates into CAWSVKGEQPQHF. This sequence joins TRBV30 and TRBJ1-5; D gene unclear. Germline assignment: CDR1 GTSNPN and CDR2 SVGIG (reference sequence). The CDR3 sequence is 13 residues long. V dropped 0 bases and J dropped 7 bases, with 10 bases sitting between them.

The rearrangement joins TRBV6-1 to TRBJ2-7, with D possibly TRBD1 on 6 matching bases. V shed 1 base and J shed 0 bases, with 10 bases lying between them. The CDR3 sequence is 15 residues long. Germline V CDR1 and CDR2: MNHNS, SASEGT. The DNA for the CDR3 is TGTGCCAGCAGTGAAGTCAGGGGTAGCTCCTACGAGCAGTACTTC. It encodes CASSEVRGSSYEQYF.

The V gene is TRBV30, the J gene TRBJ2-1, with TRBD1 matching 9 bases. The junction had 10 bases not matched to a gene; V was cut back by 3 bases and J by 4 bases. CDR3 length: 16 residues. CDR1 is GTSNPN and CDR2 is SVGIG in the germline V gene (reference sequence). This CDR3 reads CAWSQDGTGKYNEQFF. DNA of the CDR3: TGTGCCTGGAGCCAGGACGGGACAGGGAAATACAATGAGCAGTTCTTC.

This clone has just one count. The chain carries TRBV7-8 and TRBJ2-7; either TRBD1 or TRBD2 may fit D (5 bases each). The CDR3 sequence is 14 residues long. Germline V gives CDR1 SGHVS, CDR2 FQNEAQ. The ends were cut back, 2 bases at V and 6 bases at J, with 14 bases in the middle. CDR3 region: CASSLHEGKREQYF. Written as DNA, the CDR3 is TGTGCCAGCAGCTTACATGAGGGGAAACGCGAGCAGTACTTC. The full variable domain, completed using reference TRBV7-8 and TRBJ2-7, is GAGVSQSPRYKVAKRGQDVALRCDPISGHVSLFWYQQALGQGPEFLTYFQNEAQLDKSGLPSDRFFAERPEGSVSTLKIQRTQQEDSAVYLCASSLHEGKREQYFGPGTRLTVT.

The rearrangement uses TRBV9 and TRBJ2-2; D perhaps matches TRBD2 (5 bases). This CDR3 spans 15 amino acids. The germline gives CDR1 SGDLS, CDR2 YYNGEE. Trimming pared 5 bases from V and 0 bases from J, leaving 11 bases between. The CDR3 loop is CASSFSGSNTGELFF. The CDR3, as DNA: TGTGCCAGCAGTTTCTCGGGGTCGAACACCGGGGAGCTGTTTTTT.

This chain joins TRBV10-1 and TRBJ2-1; 14 positions match TRBD2. Germline V lookup: CDR1 WNHNN, CDR2 SYGVQD (reference sequence). CDR3 length: 15 amino acids. The V segment lost 4 bases and the J segment 9 bases; nucleotides outside the gene matches: 5. The CDR3 nucleotides are TGCGCCAGCAGTGTTTACGGACTAGCGGGGGGTGAGCAGTTCTTC. It is translated as CASSVYGLAGGEQFF.

The chain joins TRBV19 to TRBJ1-4; D not resolved. Trimming pared 7 bases from V and 3 bases from J, leaving 18 bases between. The germline V gene encodes CDR1 LNHDA and CDR2 SQIVND (reference sequence). The CDR3 is made up of 16 amino acids. CDR3 nucleotides: TGTGCCAGTAATGGTGGACTGGGTAGGGCTAATGAAAAACTGTTTTTT. Translating gives CASNGGLGRANEKLFF.

V is TRBV14 and J is TRBJ1-3, with D unresolved. Trimming cost V 4 bases and J 5 bases, with 12 bases left between them. The CDR3 consists of 14 residues. The germline V gene has CDR1 SGHDN and CDR2 FVKESK. In DNA form, the CDR3 reads TGTGCCAGCAGCCGGGGATCGTCGAGAAACACCATATATTTT. Its protein is CASSRGSSRNTIYF.

This chain connects TRBV2 to TRBJ1-4; 7 bases are shared with TRBD1. The junction had 8 bases not matched to a gene; V was cut back by 8 bases and J by 5 bases. This CDR3 is 14 amino acids long. The germline V gene has CDR1 SNHLY and CDR2 FYNNEI. The CDR3, as DNA: TGTGCCAGCCAACGACAGGGAAGGAATGAAAAACTGTTTTTT. It encodes CASQRQGRNEKLFF.

V is TRBV5-1 and J is TRBJ2-7, with 9 bases identical to TRBD2. The trim removed 3 bases at V and 3 bases at J, leaving 1 base unmatched. This CDR3 has 13 amino acids. Germline loops: CDR1 SGHRS, CDR2 YFSETQ. The CDR3 spells CASSWTSDYEQYF. CDR3 nucleotide sequence: TGCGCCAGCAGCTGGACTAGCGACTACGAGCAGTACTTC.

The chain uses TRBV5-1 and TRBJ2-3; 14 positions agree with TRBD2. Germline V gives CDR1 SGHRS, CDR2 YFSETQ. The CDR3 is 16 amino acids. V lost 4 bases, J lost 3 bases, and 4 bases stayed unmatched. DNA for the CDR3: TGCGCCAGCAGCACCGGACTAGCGGGAGGTACAGATACGCAGTATTTT. This codes for CASSTGLAGGTDTQYF.

CDR3 DNA sequence: TGTGCCAGCAGCTTAGCGCAGACAAATTTAACCTACGAGCAGTACTTC. This encodes CASSLAQTNLTYEQYF. The J gene is TRBJ2-7, the V gene TRBV7-6; D not resolved. The CDR3 is 16 residues long. CDR1 is SGHVS, CDR2 FNYEAQ, per germline. V gave up 0 bases and J gave up 2 bases, with 14 bases separating them.

This clone was seen a handful of times. V and J are TRBV9 and TRBJ1-3; 9 positions agree with TRBD1. CDR1 is SGDLS, CDR2 YYNGEE, per germline. V was pared by 4 bases and J by 7 bases, with 3 bases of the junction left unmatched. The CDR3 spans 13 residues. The CDR3 here is CASSPGTGNTIYF. The CDR3 coding sequence is TGTGCCAGCAGCCCGGGGACAGGGAACACCATATATTTT.

This clone was detected only a few times. The chain carries TRBV20-1 and TRBJ2-7, with 9 bases fitting TRBD2. This CDR3 is 11 amino acids long. V was pared by 7 bases and J by 6 bases, with 4 bases of the junction left unmatched. Germline assignment: CDR1 DFQATT and CDR2 SNEGSKA (reference sequence). The DNA of the CDR3 is TGCAGTGTGAAAGCGGGAGGCGAGCAGTACTTC. As protein: CSVKAGGEQYF.

DNA of the CDR3: TGTGCCAGCAGTCGGGACAGGGACGGGGAGCTGTTTTTT. Its translation: CASSRDRDGELFF. The V gene is TRBV7-3, the J gene TRBJ2-2, with 9 bases lining up with TRBD1. The CDR3 runs to 13 residues. Unmatched junction bases numbered 3, after V lost 6 bases and J lost 7 bases. The germline V gene has CDR1 SGHTA and CDR2 FQGTGA.

This sequence joins TRBV10-3 and TRBJ2-1; a weak D match, TRBD2 (6 bases). The CDR3 contains 14 residues. CDR1 and CDR2 from the germline V gene are ENHRY and SYGVKD. V lost 4 bases and J lost 6, with 13 bases in between. The CDR3 DNA reads as TGTGCCATCAGTGTGGGCGGGACGAGCAATGAGCAGTTCTTC. Its translation: CAISVGGTSNEQFF.

The chain joins TRBV7-9 to TRBJ1-2, with TRBD1 identical over 7 bases. V dropped 3 bases and J dropped 12; count of bases not matched to a gene: 10. Germline CDR1 is SEHNR and CDR2 is FQNEAQ (reference sequence). This CDR3 comprises 13 residues. The CDR3 DNA reads as TGTGCCAGCAGCTTGGAGACAGGGATGAAACACACCTTC. Translating it yields CASSLETGMKHTF.

CDR3 sequence (DNA): TGTGCCAGCTCACCGCCCCCGTACGGGAGAGAGACCCAGTACTTC. Its translation is CASSPPPYGRETQYF. The chain is built from TRBV18 and TRBJ2-5, with a weak D call TRBD2 (6 bases). The CDR3 runs 15 residues. Germline CDR1 KGHSH, CDR2 LQKENI. V was shortened by 3 bases and J by 4 bases, with 15 bases between the two germline ends. Complete variable domain (other parts from reference TRBV18 and TRBJ2-5): NAGVMQNPRHLVRRRGQEARLRCSPMKGHSHVYWYRQLPEEGLKFMVYLQKENIIDESGMPKERFSAEFPKEGPSILRIQQVVRGDSAAYFCASSPPPYGRETQYFGPGTRLLVL.

The chain uses TRBV19 and TRBJ1-6, with 10 bases aligning to TRBD1. Unmatched junction bases numbered 2, after V lost 5 bases and J lost 4 bases. The CDR3 runs to 15 residues. Germline CDR1 LNHDA, CDR2 SQIVND (reference sequence). The CDR3 is CASSEDRGYNSPLHF. The CDR3 coding sequence is TGTGCCAGTAGTGAGGACAGGGGGTATAATTCACCCCTCCACTTT.

V usage is TRBV28 and J usage is TRBJ1-1, with 9 bases identical to TRBD1. This CDR3 is 15 amino acids long. From germline, CDR1 is MDHEN and CDR2 SYDVKM. The junction had 8 bases not matched to a gene; V was cut back by 5 bases and J by 4 bases. The CDR3 sequence: CASSPRGQGSTEAFF. CDR3 DNA: TGTGCCAGCAGTCCCCGGGGACAGGGATCCACTGAAGCTTTCTTT.